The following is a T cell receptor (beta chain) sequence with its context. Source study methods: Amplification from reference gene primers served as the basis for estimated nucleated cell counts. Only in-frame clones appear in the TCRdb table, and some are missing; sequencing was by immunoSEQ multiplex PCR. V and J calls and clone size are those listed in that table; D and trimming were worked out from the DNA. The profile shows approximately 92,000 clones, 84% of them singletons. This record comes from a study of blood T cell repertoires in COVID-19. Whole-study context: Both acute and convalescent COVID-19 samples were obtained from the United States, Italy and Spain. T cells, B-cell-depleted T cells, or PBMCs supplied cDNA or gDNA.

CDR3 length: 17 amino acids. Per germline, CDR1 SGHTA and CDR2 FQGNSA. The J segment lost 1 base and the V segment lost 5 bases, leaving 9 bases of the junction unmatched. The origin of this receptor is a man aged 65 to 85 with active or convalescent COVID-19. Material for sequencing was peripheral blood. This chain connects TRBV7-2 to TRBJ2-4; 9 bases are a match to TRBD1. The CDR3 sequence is CASSPGQGYGAKNIQYF. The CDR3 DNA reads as TGTGCCAGCAGCCCGGGACAGGGTTACGGGGCCAAAAACATTCAGTACTTC.